Presented here are 18 T cell receptor beta chains from one specimen sequenced in a study of shared clonotypes between healthy human individuals (dated by TCRdb to 2020 to 2022). CD8 naive samples were CD45RO-negative cells positively selected for CCR7, giving a CD45RA+CCR7+ population that excluded TemRA cells. Receptors were amplified or captured by the immunoSEQ multiplex PCR assay. As stored in TCRdb, this immuneACCESS dataset retains in-frame rearrangements with V and J assigned. A fraction of the clones does not appear; measured against another copy, unresolved V genes explain less than half of the discrepancy, and the remainder lacks a known reason. The sample table shows 1.5 million to 2.5 million clones, and over 85% are seen once. Under 1.5% of the sample goes to the ten largest clones. Sequenced sample: naive CD8+ T cells sorted from blood. What this sample's cell subset or site label stands for: CD45RA+CCR7+. The receptors were sampled from a young man in good health.

The chain recombines TRBV13 with TRBJ2-4, with D possibly called TRBD1 or TRBD2 (5 bases each). Per the germline V gene, CDR1 is PRHDT and CDR2 is FYEKMQ (reference sequence). The germline V and J ends were trimmed by 2 bases and 8 bases, with 10 bases remaining between them. The CDR3 has 13 residues. The CDR3 bases are TGTGCCAGCAGCTTACAAGGGGAGCACATTCAGTACTTC. This gives the protein CASSLQGEHIQYF.

This rearrangement joins TRBV7-8 to TRBJ1-3; D ambiguous. This CDR3 contains 17 residues. V dropped 1 base and J dropped 8 bases, with 21 bases sitting between them. Germline V gene data show CDR1 as SGHVS and CDR2 as FQNEAQ. The DNA of the CDR3 is TGTGCCAGCAGCTTAGGATCGTCGCAGGCCATCGGACACACCATATATTTT. It encodes CASSLGSSQAIGHTIYF.

J is TRBJ2-1 and V is TRBV6-5, with D tentatively TRBD2 (5 bases). The CDR3 totals 12 residues. Deletions cut 6 bases from V and 3 bases from J, with 6 bases between. Germline V lookup: CDR1 MNHEY, CDR2 SVGAGI. The CDR3 is CASREDYNEQFF. DNA of the CDR3: TGTGCCAGCAGGGAGGACTACAATGAGCAGTTCTTC.

The rearrangement uses TRBV7-2 and TRBJ2-7; D is undetermined. The CDR3 loop spans 14 amino acids. CDR1 is SGHTA, CDR2 FQGNSA, per germline. The ends were cut back, 2 bases at V and 5 bases at J, with 13 bases in the middle. CDR3 bases: TGTGCCAGCAGCTTAATCACGGCAGGCCACGAGCAGTACTTC. Translated: CASSLITAGHEQYF.

As regards this clone: Other DNA sequences of this sample code for an identical CDR3. The chain couples TRBV27 to TRBJ1-1; tentative D call: TRBD1 (5 bases). This CDR3 is built from 14 residues. Germline CDR1 MNHEY, CDR2 SMNVEV (reference sequence). V lost 2 bases to trimming and J lost 0 bases, with 7 bases between them. This chain's CDR3 is CASSLGGLNTEAFF. The CDR3 DNA is TGTGCCAGCAGTTTAGGGGGGTTGAACACTGAAGCTTTCTTT.

For this clone: The same CDR3 can be traced to other DNA sequences in this sample. As DNA, the CDR3 is TGCGCCAGCAGCCAAGTAGCGGGAGCGTACGAGCAGTACTTC. It specifies CASSQVAGAYEQYF. The chain joins TRBV4-1 to TRBJ2-7; 9 positions agree with TRBD2. Trimming at V came to 1 base and at J to 4 bases, leaving 2 bases not matched to a gene. From germline, CDR1 is MGHRA and CDR2 YSYEKL. The CDR3 has 14 amino acids.

Here the CDR3 DNA reads TGTGCCAGCAGCCCCCGTGGACCAGACACCGGGGAGCTGTTTTTT. This gives the protein CASSPRGPDTGELFF. The rearrangement uses TRBV7-9 and TRBJ2-2; D remains unclear. The germline CDR1 and CDR2 sequences are SEHNR and FQNEAQ (reference sequence). The CDR3 loop spans 15 amino acids. Trimming removed 5 bases from V and 3 bases from J, with 13 bases in between. Variable domain in full (rest from reference TRBV7-9 and TRBJ2-2): DTGVSQNPRHKITKRGQNVTFRCDPISEHNRLYWYRQTLGQGPEFLTYFQNEAQLEKSRLLSDRFSAERPKGSFSTLEIQRTEQGDSAMYLCASSPRGPDTGELFFGEGSRLTVL.

The chain carries TRBV5-1 and TRBJ2-1; perhaps TRBD2 as D (6 bases). Germline values: CDR1 SGHRS, CDR2 YFSETQ. The V end lost 3 bases, the J end lost 3 bases, and 16 bases lay between the germline ends. This CDR3 contains 16 residues. CDR3 region: CASSSRRERGYNEQFF. DNA for the CDR3: TGCGCCAGCAGCTCTCGACGGGAGAGGGGCTACAATGAGCAGTTCTTC.

This clone was recorded only once. The chain recombines TRBV27 with TRBJ2-1; 13 positions agree with TRBD2. V shed 6 bases, J shed 9 bases, and the junction held 8 bases outside the gene matches. The CDR3 has 15 amino acids. Germline V gene sequence: CDR1 MNHEY, CDR2 SMNVEV (reference sequence). CDR3 in amino acids: CASSSGTSGVVEQFF. Written as DNA, the CDR3 is TGTGCCAGCAGCTCCGGGACTAGCGGGGTTGTTGAGCAGTTCTTC.

The chain carries TRBV13 and TRBJ2-3; maybe TRBD1 (7 bases). This CDR3 is 14 amino acids long. Germline CDR1 PRHDT, CDR2 FYEKMQ (reference sequence). Trimming removed 4 bases at V and 4 bases at J, with 12 bases between. The CDR3 DNA is TGTGCCAGCAGCTCCGGAGGGGGCGCAGATACGCAGTATTTT. Its protein product is CASSSGGGADTQYF.

The rearrangement joins TRBV30 to TRBJ1-2; TRBD1 aligns across 11 bases. The CDR3 is 13 residues long. The V segment lost 4 bases and the J segment 8 bases; nucleotides outside the gene matches: 6. CDR1 GTSNPN and CDR2 SVGIG come from the germline V gene (reference sequence). This CDR3 reads CAWNVDRGHGYTF. DNA of the CDR3: TGTGCCTGGAACGTGGACAGGGGGCACGGCTACACCTTC.

The V call is TRBV5-4, the J call TRBJ1-4, with D possibly being TRBD1 (5 bases). The germline V gene encodes CDR1 SGHNT and CDR2 YYREEE (reference sequence). This CDR3 is 15 amino acids long. Trimming left V 4 bases short and J 5 bases short, with 15 bases between. The CDR3 sequence: CASSPGGEGNEKLFF. The CDR3 nucleotides are TGTGCCAGCAGCCCCGGGGGGGAGGGGAATGAAAAACTGTTTTTT.

The gene calls are TRBV13 and TRBJ2-1, with 9 positions matching TRBD2. Germline lookup yields CDR1 PRHDT and CDR2 FYEKMQ (reference sequence). The ends lost 2 bases at V and 5 bases at J; junction bases unmatched: 1. The length of the CDR3 is 14 residues. The CDR3 sequence: CASSLLAGNNEQFF. The DNA of the CDR3 is TGTGCCAGCAGCTTACTAGCGGGGAACAATGAGCAGTTCTTC.

The V and J genes are TRBV27 and TRBJ2-5, with a possible D match to TRBD1 (5 bases). CDR3 length: 16 amino acids. V was shortened by 6 bases and J by 2 bases, with 19 bases between the two germline ends. CDR1 and CDR2 (germline): MNHEY, SMNVEV (reference sequence). CDR3 loop: CASSHIPRAAQETQYF. DNA of the CDR3: TGTGCCAGCAGCCATATCCCCAGGGCCGCTCAAGAGACCCAGTACTTC.

V is TRBV16 and J is TRBJ1-6, with D unresolved. The CDR3 extends over 16 amino acids. V was cut by 0 bases and J by 6 bases, with 12 bases left in between. The germline V gene has CDR1 KGHSY and CDR2 FQNENV. For the CDR3, the DNA is TGTGCCAGCAGCCAATCCAGGAATTTACCTAATTCACCCCTCCACTTT. Translation: CASSQSRNLPNSPLHF.

This clone was detected once. The chain has TRBV7-9 and TRBJ1-1; tentative D call: TRBD1 (5 bases). V dropped 0 bases and J dropped 0 bases, with 8 bases sitting between them. Germline V gene lookup returns CDR1 SEHNR and CDR2 FQNEAQ (reference sequence). This CDR3 contains 15 residues. The CDR3 loop is CASSLARGVNTEAFF. CDR3 bases: TGTGCCAGCAGCTTAGCGCGGGGGGTGAACACTGAAGCTTTCTTT.

The chain is built from TRBV30 and TRBJ2-4; no clear D. V lost 4 bases and J 4 bases, leaving 2 bases between the germline ends. Per the germline V gene, CDR1 is GTSNPN and CDR2 is SVGIG (reference sequence). The CDR3 is 10 amino acids. CDR3 protein: CAWKKNIQYF. CDR3 DNA sequence: TGTGCCTGGAAAAAAAACATTCAGTACTTC.

For this clone: The germline gene is not matched at one end of the junction; a read error may be the cause. The J gene is TRBJ2-1, the V gene TRBV29-1; D not certain. The CDR3 totals 14 residues. Germline CDR1 is SQVTM and CDR2 is ANQGSEA. CDR3 residues: CSVEGLSSYNEQFF. The CDR3, as DNA: TGCAGCGTCGAAGGGTTAAGCTCCTACAATGAGCAGTTCTTC.